This T cell receptor beta chain is from a study of breast tumors, draining lymph nodes, adjacent tissues. General observations from the study: The data were judged consistent with most tumor T cells coming from lymph node and expanding in tumor. Tumor and nontumor repertoires were significantly more similar in luminal-like than in basal-like breast cancer. Tumor repertoires ranked between lymph nodes and nontumor tissue in diversity, with V and J gene preferences. Data only fit, rather than demonstrated, lymph node origin of most tumor T cells.

Concerning this clonotype itself: What it recognizes is unknown. Given a much more abundant clone one base away, this may be a read error.

TCRdb re-called the multiplex PCR reads through MiXCR, storing one row per CDR3 protein. The sample holds around 230,000 distinct CDR3 sequences, roughly 32% seen once. Axillary draining lymph nodes of breast cancer patients supplied the node samples. This CDR3 contains 17 residues. The germline CDR1 and CDR2 sequences are LGHNA and YNFKEQ. This sequence was found in a female donor with breast cancer. Some clones in this sample may be carry-over from other donors' samples. The chain carries TRBV4-2 and TRBJ2-2; 11 nucleotides line up with TRBD2. Sequenced input: axillary lymph node tissue. The CDR3 region is CSSSRSTSGADTGELFF. As DNA, the CDR3 is TGTTCCAGCAGCCGGTCGACTAGCGGGGCAGATACCGGGGAGCTGTTTTTT.